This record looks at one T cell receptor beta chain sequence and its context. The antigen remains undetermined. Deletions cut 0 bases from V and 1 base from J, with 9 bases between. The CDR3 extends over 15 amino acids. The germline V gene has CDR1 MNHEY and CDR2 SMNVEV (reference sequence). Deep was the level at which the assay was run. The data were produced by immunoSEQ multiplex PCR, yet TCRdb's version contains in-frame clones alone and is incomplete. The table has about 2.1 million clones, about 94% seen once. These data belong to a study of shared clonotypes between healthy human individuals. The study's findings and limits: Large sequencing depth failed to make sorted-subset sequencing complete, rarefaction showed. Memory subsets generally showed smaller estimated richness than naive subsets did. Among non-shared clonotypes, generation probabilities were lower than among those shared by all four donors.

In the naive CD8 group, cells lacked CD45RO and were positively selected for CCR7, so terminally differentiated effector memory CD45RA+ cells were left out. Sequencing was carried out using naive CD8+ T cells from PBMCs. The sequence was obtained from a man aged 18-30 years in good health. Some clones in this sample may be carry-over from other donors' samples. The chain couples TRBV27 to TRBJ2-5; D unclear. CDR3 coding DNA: TGTGCCAGCAGTTTATCGAGCTACAGCCAAGAGACCCAGTACTTC. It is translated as CASSLSSYSQETQYF.